The entry below describes one T cell receptor beta chain. CDR1 is DFQATT, CDR2 SNEGSKA, per germline (reference sequence). CDR3 length equals 15 residues. The V gene end was trimmed by 5 bases and the J gene end by 10 bases; junction bases not matched to a gene: 10. The data are from a study of blood T cells in healthy people across ages. Each sample had at least 6 million PBMCs isolated. The second PCR ran roughly 6 to 11 cycles with a sample-barcoded 5' primer and J-beta primers. With 12 random nucleotides, a template-switch adaptor tagged each individual cDNA molecule. Via MiXCR, TCRdb re-called the 5' RACE reads, giving one row per CDR3 protein. The sample lists about 1.1 million distinct CDR3 sequences; under 40% were seen once.

The sample taken for sequencing was blood. The chain has TRBV20-1 and TRBJ2-1, with 14 bases identical to TRBD2. The receptor was derived from a man aged 18 to 35 in good health. The CDR3 spells CSAWLTSGGAGEQFF. The CDR3 DNA sequence: TGCAGTGCTTGGTTGACTAGCGGGGGGGCGGGAGAGCAGTTCTTC.